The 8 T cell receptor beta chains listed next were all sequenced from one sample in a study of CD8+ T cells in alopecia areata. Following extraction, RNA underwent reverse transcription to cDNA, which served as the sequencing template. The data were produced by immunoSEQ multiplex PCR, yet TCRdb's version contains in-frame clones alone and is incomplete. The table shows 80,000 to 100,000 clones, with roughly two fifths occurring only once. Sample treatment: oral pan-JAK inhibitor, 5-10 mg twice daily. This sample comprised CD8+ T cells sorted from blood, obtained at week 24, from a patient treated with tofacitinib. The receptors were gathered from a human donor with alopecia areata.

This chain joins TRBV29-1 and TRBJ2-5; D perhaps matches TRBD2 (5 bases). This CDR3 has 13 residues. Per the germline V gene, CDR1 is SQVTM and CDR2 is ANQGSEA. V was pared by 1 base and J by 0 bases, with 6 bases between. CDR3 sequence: CSVEGGYQETQYF. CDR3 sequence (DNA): TGCAGCGTTGAAGGAGGGTACCAAGAGACCCAGTACTTC.

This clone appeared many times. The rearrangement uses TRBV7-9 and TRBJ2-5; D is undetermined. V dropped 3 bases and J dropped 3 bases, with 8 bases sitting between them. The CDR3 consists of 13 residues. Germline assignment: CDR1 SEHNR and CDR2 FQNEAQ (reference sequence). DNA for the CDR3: TGTGCCAGCAGCTTTACCCCTAAAGAGACCCAGTACTTC. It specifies CASSFTPKETQYF.

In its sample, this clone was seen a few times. The CDR3 DNA is TGTGCCTGGAGTGTTGGGAGAGGGTTGAGCAATGAGCAGTTCTTC. Translated, it gives CAWSVGRGLSNEQFF. The chain links TRBV30 to TRBJ2-1; D possibly corresponds to TRBD2 (5 bases). Trimming took 0 bases from V and 6 from J, leaving 15 bases between them. Germline CDR1 is GTSNPN and CDR2 is SVGIG (reference sequence). The CDR3 has 15 amino acids.

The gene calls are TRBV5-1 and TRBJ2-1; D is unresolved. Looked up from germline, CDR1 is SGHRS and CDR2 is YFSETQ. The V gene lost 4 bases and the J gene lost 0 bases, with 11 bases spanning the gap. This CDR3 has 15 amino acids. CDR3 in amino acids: CASSAAPSSYNEQFF. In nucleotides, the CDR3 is TGCGCCAGCAGCGCGGCTCCCAGCTCCTACAATGAGCAGTTCTTC.

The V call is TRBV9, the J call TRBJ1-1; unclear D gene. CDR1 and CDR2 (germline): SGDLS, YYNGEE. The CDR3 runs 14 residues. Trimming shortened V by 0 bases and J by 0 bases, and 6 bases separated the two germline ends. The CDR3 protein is CASSVVELNTEAFF. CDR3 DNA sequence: TGTGCCAGCAGCGTAGTGGAGTTGAACACTGAAGCTTTCTTT.

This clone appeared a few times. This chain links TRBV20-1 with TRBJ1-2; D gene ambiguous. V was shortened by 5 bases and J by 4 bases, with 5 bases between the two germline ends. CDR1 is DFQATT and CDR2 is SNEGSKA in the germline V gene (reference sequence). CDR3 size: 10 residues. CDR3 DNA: TGCAGTGCTCCCATCTATGGCTACACCTTC. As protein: CSAPIYGYTF.

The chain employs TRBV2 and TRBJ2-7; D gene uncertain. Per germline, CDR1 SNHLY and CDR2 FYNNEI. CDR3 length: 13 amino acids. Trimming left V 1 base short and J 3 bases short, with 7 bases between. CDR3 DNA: TGTGCCAGCAGTGAAGATAGGAACTACGAGCAGTACTTC. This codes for CASSEDRNYEQYF.

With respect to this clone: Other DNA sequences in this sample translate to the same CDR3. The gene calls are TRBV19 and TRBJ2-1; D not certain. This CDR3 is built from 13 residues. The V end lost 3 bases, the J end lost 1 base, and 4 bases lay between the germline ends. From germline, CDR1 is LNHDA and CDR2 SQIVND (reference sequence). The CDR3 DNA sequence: TGTGCCAGTAGTATCGGGTCCTACAATGAGCAGTTCTTC. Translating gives CASSIGSYNEQFF.